This entry lists 27 T cell receptor beta chains sequenced from one sample in a study of graft-versus-host responses after intestinal transplantation. Measured with immunoSEQ multiplex PCR; TCRdb has only the in-frame clones, and not every one. The sample records about 47,000 clones, just under 95% being singletons. Sequences were derived from PBMCs, sampled about 800 days after a first intestinal transplant, on the day of a second. The receptors were sampled from a human patient who received an intestinal transplant, so some T cells may come from the graft donor.

This clone was counted once. This chain joins TRBV5-4 and TRBJ1-1; 7 bases are shared with TRBD1. Per the germline V gene, CDR1 is SGHNT and CDR2 is YYREEE (reference sequence). CDR3 size: 14 residues. J gave up 2 bases and V 4 bases, and 5 bases lay outside the gene matches. CDR3 protein: CASSRGTANTEAFF. Here the CDR3 DNA reads TGTGCCAGCAGCCGAGGGACAGCTAACACTGAAGCTTTCTTT.

The chain uses TRBV6-5 and TRBJ2-1, with TRBD2 identical over 9 bases. This CDR3 region has 15 residues. CDR1 and CDR2 (germline): MNHEY, SVGAGI. V lost 7 bases, J lost 0 bases, and 4 bases stayed unmatched. CDR3: CASTRSGSSYNEQFF. CDR3 in DNA: TGTGCCAGCACCCGTAGCGGGAGCTCCTACAATGAGCAGTTCTTC.

V usage is TRBV11-2 and J usage is TRBJ2-2; TRBD1 is a possible D gene (6 bases). The CDR3 loop spans 16 amino acids. Trimming cost V 0 bases and J 4 bases, with 12 bases left between them. CDR1 SGHAT and CDR2 FQNNGV come from the germline V gene. CDR3 amino acids: CASSLEPRGPTGELFF. The CDR3 DNA sequence: TGTGCCAGCAGCTTAGAACCCAGGGGACCCACCGGGGAGCTGTTTTTT.

The chain employs TRBV27 and TRBJ1-6; the D gene is possibly TRBD1 (5 bases). The ends were cut back, 10 bases at V and 4 bases at J, with 14 bases in the middle. The length of the CDR3 is 14 residues. CDR1 is MNHEY and CDR2 is SMNVEV in the germline V gene (reference sequence). The CDR3 loop is CAIRQLSYNSPLHF. The CDR3 nucleotides are TGTGCCATCCGACAGCTATCATATAATTCACCCCTCCACTTT.

Here the CDR3 DNA reads TGTGCCAGCAGTTACTCGTTATTAGGTGGCTACACCTTC. Translation: CASSYSLLGGYTF. The V call is TRBV6-6, the J call TRBJ1-2; D gene unclear. The CDR3 spans 13 residues. V was pared by 0 bases and J by 7 bases, with 9 bases between. Germline V lookup: CDR1 MNHNY, CDR2 SVGAGI (reference sequence).

The V call is TRBV28, the J call TRBJ2-7; TRBD2 aligns across 9 bases. The germline V gene encodes CDR1 MDHEN and CDR2 SYDVKM. V gave up 6 bases and J gave up 2 bases; unmatched junction bases: 8. CDR3 length: 15 residues. This CDR3 reads CASRPLAGPAYEQYF. CDR3 bases: TGTGCCAGCAGACCCCTAGCGGGGCCCGCCTACGAGCAGTACTTC.

The genes are TRBV5-4 and TRBJ2-7; D unclear. CDR3 length equals 12 residues. With 3 bases removed from V and 6 bases from J, the gap between germline ends came to 10 bases. Germline loops: CDR1 SGHNT, CDR2 YYREEE (reference sequence). CDR3 bases: TGTGCCAGCAGCTCCCCTTTTAGCGAGCAGTACTTC. This sequence encodes CASSSPFSEQYF. Using reference TRBV5-4 and TRBJ2-7 for the parts outside the CDR3, the full variable domain is ETGVTQSPTHLIKTRGQQVTLRCSSQSGHNTVSWYQQALGQGPQFIFQYYREEENGRGNFPPRFSGLQFPNYSSELNVNALELDDSALYLCASSSPFSEQYFGPGTRLTVT.

The genes are TRBV10-2 and TRBJ2-1, with D maybe TRBD2 (6 bases). From germline, CDR1 is WSHSY and CDR2 SAAADI. V lost 0 bases, J lost 9 bases, and 15 bases lay in between. This CDR3 has 15 residues. The CDR3 spells CASSESVAGLGEQFF. The CDR3 bases are TGCGCCAGCAGTGAGTCTGTTGCGGGGCTTGGTGAGCAGTTCTTC.

Of note for this clone: The same CDR3 is also encoded by other DNA sequences in this sample. The rearrangement uses TRBV5-4 and TRBJ2-7; 8 bases fit TRBD1. Germline loops: CDR1 SGHNT, CDR2 YYREEE (reference sequence). V shed 2 bases and J 1 base; nucleotides not matched to a gene: 2. The CDR3 is 14 residues long. The DNA for the CDR3 is TGTGCCAGCAGCTTCGGACAGGGATCCTACGAGCAGTACTTC. Its translation is CASSFGQGSYEQYF.

J is TRBJ2-2 and V is TRBV13; 7 positions agree with TRBD1. Germline V CDR1 and CDR2: PRHDT, FYEKMQ (reference sequence). Losses at the gene ends were 5 bases for V and 0 bases for J; bases not matched to a gene: 6. The CDR3 totals 16 residues. The DNA of the CDR3 is TGTGCCAGCAGCCCCGTTGGGACAGCGAACACCGGGGAGCTGTTTTTT. Protein sequence: CASSPVGTANTGELFF.

The CDR3: CASSLEMVRRDLNEQFF. DNA of the CDR3: TGTGCCAGCAGCTTAGAAATGGTGAGGCGGGACCTCAATGAGCAGTTCTTC. V usage is TRBV7-8 and J usage is TRBJ2-1; D is perhaps TRBD2 (6 bases). This CDR3 is built from 17 residues. Trimming left V 1 base short and J 6 bases short, with 19 bases between. CDR1 and CDR2 (germline): SGHVS, FQNEAQ.

This chain joins TRBV18 and TRBJ2-1; D gene uncertain. The germline V and J ends were trimmed by 4 bases and 8 bases, with 6 bases remaining between them. Germline lookup yields CDR1 KGHSH and CDR2 LQKENI. This CDR3 has 11 amino acids. The CDR3 DNA is TGTGCCAGCTCACTCGGTGATGAGCAGTTCTTC. Translation: CASSLGDEQFF. Full variable domain (outside the CDR3, taken from reference TRBV18 and TRBJ2-1): NAGVMQNPRHLVRRRGQEARLRCSPMKGHSHVYWYRQLPEEGLKFMVYLQKENIIDESGMPKERFSAEFPKEGPSILRIQQVVRGDSAAYFCASSLGDEQFFGPGTRLTVL.

V usage is TRBV25-1 and J usage is TRBJ1-1; D not resolved. V lost 7 bases, J lost 5 bases, and 14 bases lay in between. Germline-derived CDR1 and CDR2 are MGHDK and SYGVNS. The CDR3 has 13 amino acids. The CDR3, as DNA: TGTGCCAGCACCTATTTAGGCGGGACTGAAGCTTTCTTT. Translation: CASTYLGGTEAFF.

The V gene is TRBV11-3, the J gene TRBJ2-2, with D possibly matching TRBD1 (6 bases). The CDR3 is 14 amino acids. The germline gives CDR1 SGHNT, CDR2 YENEEA. Between the trimmed V and J ends, which lost 6 bases and 1 base, there was a span of 9 bases. Written as DNA, the CDR3 is TGTGCCAGCAGTGGGGGCGGGAACACCGGGGAGCTGTTTTTT. It translates to CASSGGGNTGELFF.

This chain joins TRBV6-6 and TRBJ2-7; a possible D gene is TRBD2 (6 bases). The CDR3 has 14 amino acids. V lost 5 bases to trimming and J lost 3 bases, with 14 bases between them. In germline, CDR1 is MNHNY, CDR2 SVGAGI (reference sequence). CDR3: CASSTTGDHYEQYF. The CDR3 coding sequence is TGTGCCAGCAGTACTACGGGGGACCACTACGAGCAGTACTTC.

The CDR3 spells CASSGSRGRETQYF. DNA for the CDR3: TGTGCCAGTAGTGGGTCGAGGGGTCGGGAGACCCAGTACTTC. V and J are TRBV19 and TRBJ2-5; either TRBD1 or TRBD2 may supply D (5 bases each). Germline loops: CDR1 LNHDA, CDR2 SQIVND (reference sequence). V lost 5 bases, J lost 5 bases, and 15 bases lay in between. CDR3 size: 14 residues.

The chain employs TRBV27 and TRBJ2-7; 7 bases agree with TRBD2. CDR1 is MNHEY and CDR2 is SMNVEV in the germline V gene (reference sequence). This CDR3 comprises 13 residues. The trim removed 6 bases at V and 6 bases at J, leaving 8 bases unmatched. CDR3 amino acids: CASSPWSGGEQYF. The CDR3 bases are TGTGCCAGCAGCCCGTGGTCGGGAGGCGAGCAGTACTTC.

This chain uses TRBV5-1 with TRBJ2-7; D unclear. The V gene's germline CDR1 is SGHRS and CDR2 YFSETQ. The CDR3 consists of 12 residues. V lost 5 bases to trimming and J lost 2 bases, with 8 bases between them. The CDR3 DNA reads as TGCGCCAGCAGGGAACACGCCTACGAGCAGTACTTC. Encoded protein: CASREHAYEQYF. The full variable domain, its missing parts supplied by reference TRBV5-1 and TRBJ2-7, is KAGVTQTPRYLIKTRGQQVTLSCSPISGHRSVSWYQQTPGQGLQFLFEYFSETQRNKGNFPGRFSGRQFSNSRSEMNVSTLELGDSALYLCASREHAYEQYFGPGTRLTVT.

The chain recombines TRBV27 with TRBJ1-2; D gene ambiguous. Germline V CDR1 and CDR2: MNHEY, SMNVEV (reference sequence). V shed 2 bases and J shed 0 bases, with 16 bases lying between them. CDR3 length equals 17 residues. The CDR3 reads CASSLGSEPSANYGYTF. In DNA form, the CDR3 reads TGTGCCAGCAGTTTAGGGTCGGAGCCATCAGCTAACTATGGCTACACCTTC.

The chain is built from TRBV5-1 and TRBJ2-1; TRBD2 matches at 9 bases. V dropped 5 bases and J dropped 8; count of bases not matched to a gene: 8. In germline, CDR1 is SGHRS, CDR2 YFSETQ. This CDR3 is built from 14 residues. CDR3 sequence: CASRGTSWFDEQFF. The CDR3 DNA reads TGCGCCAGCAGGGGGACTAGCTGGTTCGATGAGCAGTTCTTC. Supplemented by reference TRBV5-1 and TRBJ2-1, the full variable domain reads KAGVTQTPRYLIKTRGQQVTLSCSPISGHRSVSWYQQTPGQGLQFLFEYFSETQRNKGNFPGRFSGRQFSNSRSEMNVSTLELGDSALYLCASRGTSWFDEQFFGPGTRLTVL.

The chain combines TRBV5-3 with TRBJ2-7, with D perhaps TRBD2 (6 bases). TRBV5-3 is recorded as an ORF, its role being uncertain. V was pared by 4 bases and J by 1 base, with 21 bases between. The CDR3 runs 17 residues. The CDR3 reads CARSLDPVRETSYEQYF. The CDR3 nucleotides read TGTGCCAGAAGCCTGGATCCCGTACGGGAGACGTCCTACGAGCAGTACTTC.

The V call is TRBV5-1, the J call TRBJ1-2; D is unresolved. This CDR3 contains 14 residues. V lost 2 bases, J lost 7 bases, and 15 bases lay in between. Germline V gene lookup returns CDR1 SGHRS and CDR2 YFSETQ. DNA for the CDR3: TGCGCCAGCAGCTTCACTCAAACAATTGGTGGCTACACCTTC. As protein: CASSFTQTIGGYTF.

The chain links TRBV19 to TRBJ2-7; 9 bases are shared with TRBD2. The junction had 4 bases not matched to a gene; V was cut back by 4 bases and J by 0 bases. Germline values: CDR1 LNHDA, CDR2 SQIVND (reference sequence). The CDR3 extends over 15 amino acids. The CDR3 protein is CASSTLAGYSYEQYF. DNA for the CDR3: TGTGCCAGTAGTACGCTAGCGGGGTACTCCTACGAGCAGTACTTC.

The V and J genes are TRBV14 and TRBJ2-7, with TRBD2 matching over 8 bases. This CDR3 is built from 18 residues. Trimming removed 2 bases from V and 1 base from J; junction bases left unmatched: 13. Germline V lookup: CDR1 SGHDN, CDR2 FVKESK. The CDR3 loop reads CASSQTIGSGRASYEQYF. CDR3 coding DNA: TGTGCCAGCAGCCAAACGATCGGGAGCGGGAGAGCATCCTACGAGCAGTACTTC.

This clone is a singleton in its sample. The chain couples TRBV19 to TRBJ2-1, with TRBD1 as a possible D gene (7 bases). The CDR3 has 16 residues. The germline V gene encodes CDR1 LNHDA and CDR2 SQIVND (reference sequence). Trimming removed 4 bases from V and 9 bases from J, with 22 bases in between. CDR3 loop: CASSTRGRGRSGEQFF. For the CDR3, the DNA is TGTGCCAGTAGTACCAGGGGCAGGGGGAGGAGTGGTGAGCAGTTCTTC. The variable domain in full, with the rest retrieved from reference TRBV19 and TRBJ2-1, is DGGITQSPKYLFRKEGQNVTLSCEQNLNHDAMYWYRQDPGQGLRLIYYSQIVNDFQKGDIAEGYSVSREKKESFPLTVTSAQKNPTAFYLCASSTRGRGRSGEQFFGPGTRLTVL.

This clone occurred once. The chain is built from TRBV30 and TRBJ2-7; a possible D gene is TRBD1 (6 bases). The CDR3 runs to 13 residues. Trimming left V 0 bases short and J 12 bases short, with 18 bases between. Germline values: CDR1 GTSNPN, CDR2 SVGIG (reference sequence). In DNA, the CDR3 is TGTGCCTGGAGTGTAAGCTCGCGCAACAGGGTGTACTTC. It specifies CAWSVSSRNRVYF.

J is TRBJ1-2 and V is TRBV9; no clear D gene. The length of the CDR3 is 18 residues. Trimming cost V 1 base and J 3 bases, with 22 bases left between them. The germline V gene encodes CDR1 SGDLS and CDR2 YYNGEE. The CDR3 bases are TGTGCCAGCAGCGTAAGGCAGGAAAGCCCAACGGCACACTATGGCTACACCTTC. This sequence encodes CASSVRQESPTAHYGYTF.